These 25 T cell receptor beta chains originate from one sample sequenced in a study of CXCR3-negative and CXCR3-positive naive CD8 T cells. The authors made the TRB cDNA libraries by 5' RACE using UMI labels. TCRdb reprocessed the 5' RACE reads; each CDR3 protein has one entry and no DNA is given. The sample includes 5,000 to 6,500 distinct CDR3 sequences. Specimen: naive CXCR3- CD8+ T cells from blood. Stated subset: CD45RO-CCR7+CD27+CD95- naive CD8+ T cells lacking CXCR3 (TNR3-). These receptors originate from a human donor in good health. Some clones in this sample may be carry-over from other donors' samples.

The chain joins TRBV6-1 to TRBJ1-2; TCRdb's D gene call, TRBD1, goes unchecked for lack of DNA. Germline loops: CDR1 MNHNS, CDR2 SASEGT. This CDR3 comprises 15 residues. The CDR3 reads CASSETVIDVYGYTF.

This clonotype is labeled medium-sized based on frequency. This chain joins TRBV7-9 and TRBJ2-1; without DNA, the TCRdb call of TRBD2 cannot be checked. The CDR3 length is 15 residues. Germline V CDR1 and CDR2: SEHNR, FQNEAQ (reference sequence). The CDR3 loop reads CASSLRPDFSNEQFF.

CDR3 protein: CSPVLARTDTQYF. The chain recombines TRBV29-1 with TRBJ2-3. This CDR3 region has 13 residues. CDR1 and CDR2 from the germline V gene are SQVTM and ANQGSEA.

This clonotype registers medium-sized by frequency. The rearrangement links TRBV27 to TRBJ1-2. This CDR3 is 14 amino acids long. Germline CDR1 MNHEY, CDR2 SMNVEV (reference sequence). This chain's CDR3 is CASSSASPFRGYTF.

The chain carries TRBV15 and TRBJ2-3. CDR1 is LNHNV and CDR2 is YYDKDF in the germline V gene (reference sequence). The CDR3 totals 14 residues. CDR3 amino acids: CATSRDGEWDTQYF. The complete variable domain, with remaining parts taken from reference TRBV15 and TRBJ2-3, reads DAMVIQNPRYQVTQFGKPVTLSCSQTLNHNVMYWYQQKSSQAPKLLFHYYDKDFNNEADTPDNFQSRRPNTSFCFLDIRSPGLGDTAMYLCATSRDGEWDTQYFGPGTRLTVL.

The V call is TRBV6-5, the J call TRBJ1-1; TCRdb calls TRBD1, which cannot be checked without DNA. CDR3 length equals 15 residues. The germline V gene has CDR1 MNHEY and CDR2 SVGAGI. The CDR3 sequence: CASSYISGIGTEAFF.

This clonotype is identified as medium-sized from frequency. The chain has TRBV7-9 and TRBJ2-3; TCRdb proposes TRBD2, but this gene call is untestable without DNA. Germline CDR1 is SEHNR and CDR2 is FQNEAQ (reference sequence). The CDR3 loop spans 17 amino acids. The CDR3 loop reads CASSLGPESGRIHTQYF.

The genes are TRBV19 and TRBJ2-1. Germline CDR1 is LNHDA and CDR2 is SQIVND (reference sequence). The CDR3 runs 15 residues. The CDR3: CASSPTGSSYNEQFF.

The chain is built from TRBV29-1 and TRBJ1-2. The CDR3 is 12 amino acids. Germline V CDR1 and CDR2: SQVTM, ANQGSEA. CDR3: CSVDSAGYGYTF.

The chain employs TRBV20-1 and TRBJ2-7. Germline values: CDR1 DFQATT, CDR2 SNEGSKA (reference sequence). This CDR3 comprises 17 residues. CDR3 in amino acids: CSARDLAGSTKYNEQFF.

The chain links TRBV5-1 to TRBJ2-5; checking the TCRdb D call of TRBD2 is not possible without DNA. Germline V CDR1 and CDR2: SGHRS, YFSETQ. CDR3 size: 14 residues. CDR3 loop: CASSTGTAVLSEYF.

V gene TRBV29-1 combines with J gene TRBJ1-1. The CDR3 has 12 amino acids. Germline V lookup: CDR1 SQVTM, CDR2 ANQGSEA. The CDR3 protein is CSVPLGSGEAFF. The full variable domain, with the rest looked up from reference TRBV29-1 and TRBJ1-1, is SAVISQKPSRDICQRGTSLTIQCQVDSQVTMMFWYRQQPGQSLTLIATANQGSEATYESGFVIDKFPISRPNLTFSTLTVSNMSPEDSSIYLCSVPLGSGEAFFGQGTRLTVV.

This clonotype is medium-sized by frequency. The chain recombines TRBV12-3 or TRBV12-4 with TRBJ2-7; there is no DNA to check the TCRdb D call of TRBD1. The CDR3 runs to 15 residues. The chain's CDR3 is CASSAHRDRADEQYF.

This chain's CDR3 is CASSLAGQGRARETQYF. J is TRBJ2-5 and V is TRBV7-9; TCRdb reports TRBD1, a call that lacks DNA to check it against. There are 17 residues in the CDR3. Germline CDR1 SEHNR, CDR2 FQNEAQ (reference sequence).

This clonotype counts as medium-sized by frequency. This chain uses TRBV9 with TRBJ2-3. This CDR3 spans 12 amino acids. From germline, CDR1 is SGDLS and CDR2 YYNGEE. CDR3 amino acids: CASSHNTDTQYF.

Frequency places this clonotype as medium-sized. The V gene is TRBV11-2, the J gene TRBJ2-7; the TCRdb call, TRBD1, lacks DNA for checking. The CDR3 loop spans 15 amino acids. CDR1 and CDR2 from the germline V gene are SGHAT and FQNNGV. The CDR3 loop is CASSTRTGDPYEQYF.

The V and J genes are TRBV14 and TRBJ2-1; checking the TCRdb D call of TRBD1 is not possible without DNA. This CDR3 has 15 amino acids. Germline CDR1 and CDR2: SGHDN and FVKESK. This chain's CDR3 is CASSQVQTGGNEQFF.

This rearrangement joins TRBV10-3 to TRBJ2-7; TCRdb names TRBD1, which stays unverified in the absence of DNA. CDR3 length: 15 residues. Looked up from germline, CDR1 is ENHRY and CDR2 is SYGVKD. The CDR3 here is CAISLGQRSVDEQYF.

Frequency places this clonotype as medium-sized. This chain joins TRBV20-1 and TRBJ2-1; TCRdb returns TRBD2, unconfirmable since there is no DNA. CDR3 length equals 17 residues. Germline V gene data show CDR1 as DFQATT and CDR2 as SNEGSKA (reference sequence). The CDR3 loop is CSGGMGRQRGDYNEQFF.

The V gene is TRBV29-1, the J gene TRBJ2-1. The CDR3 has 13 amino acids. Per the germline V gene, CDR1 is SQVTM and CDR2 is ANQGSEA. CDR3 protein: CSVEDQSSNEQFF.

The CDR3 here is CASSIGTPTTEAFF. This chain uses TRBV19 with TRBJ1-1. The CDR3 runs 14 residues. CDR1 and CDR2 (germline): LNHDA, SQIVND (reference sequence).

By frequency, this clonotype registers medium-sized. The rearrangement links TRBV2 to TRBJ1-2; TCRdb proposes TRBD1, but this gene call is untestable without DNA. Germline lookup yields CDR1 SNHLY and CDR2 FYNNEI. The CDR3 length is 11 residues. CDR3 amino acids: CASSDRDGYTF. Full variable domain (rest looked up from reference TRBV2 and TRBJ1-2): EPEVTQTPSHQVTQMGQEVILRCVPISNHLYFYWYRQILGQKVEFLVSFYNNEISEKSEIFDDQFSVERPDGSNFTLKIRSTKLEDSAMYFCASSDRDGYTFGSGTRLTVV.

This clonotype is labeled medium-sized (0.01 to 0.1%) based on frequency. This chain joins TRBV10-3 and TRBJ2-1; TCRdb's assignment of TRBD1 cannot be checked, as there is no DNA. Germline loops: CDR1 ENHRY, CDR2 SYGVKD. This CDR3 contains 15 residues. This chain's CDR3 is CATEGVSSSYNEQFF.

By frequency, this clonotype registers medium-sized. This chain links TRBV29-1 with TRBJ2-1; with no DNA, the TCRdb D assignment of TRBD1 cannot be verified. Germline V gene sequence: CDR1 SQVTM, CDR2 ANQGSEA. The CDR3 runs 17 residues. The chain's CDR3 is CSVEDPRQGRTDNEQFF.

The chain uses TRBV7-2 and TRBJ2-5; checking the TCRdb D call of TRBD1 is not possible without DNA. The CDR3 consists of 15 residues. The germline V gene has CDR1 SGHTA and CDR2 FQGNSA. The CDR3 loop is CASSLGTWTGETQYF.